One sample yielded the 7 T cell receptor beta chains listed below, sequenced in a study of blood T cell repertoires in COVID-19. The repertoire was sequenced with immunoSEQ multiplex PCR; TCRdb's copy has only in-frame clones and lacks some. The repertoire consists of 110,000 or so clones, with around 80% occurring once and the leading ten covering roughly 15%. The sample comprised peripheral blood. These receptors all stem from a woman aged 80 or over with acute or convalescent COVID-19.

The rearrangement uses TRBV2 and TRBJ2-1; 9 bases fit TRBD2. CDR1 is SNHLY, CDR2 FYNNEI, per germline. Trimming cost V 9 bases and J 3 bases; bases outside gene matches: 9. This CDR3 region has 15 residues. The CDR3 DNA reads as TGTGCCAGTTCGACCGGGACTAGCTACTACAATGAGCAGTTCTTC. Amino acids: CASSTGTSYYNEQFF.

The J gene is TRBJ2-1, the V gene TRBV9; 7 positions match TRBD2. CDR3 size: 15 residues. Germline V gene data show CDR1 as SGDLS and CDR2 as YYNGEE. The junction had 6 bases not matched to a gene; V was cut back by 0 bases and J by 6 bases. CDR3 nucleotides: TGTGCCAGCAGCGTAGGAGTAGCGGGTTTCAATGAGCAGTTCTTC. It translates to CASSVGVAGFNEQFF.

The chain is built from TRBV19 and TRBJ1-2; a possible D gene is TRBD1 (6 bases). From germline, CDR1 is LNHDA and CDR2 SQIVND (reference sequence). V was clipped by 5 bases and J by 7 bases, with 17 bases between them. The CDR3 covers 14 residues. The CDR3 is CASSAPGTFLGYTF. The CDR3 coding sequence is TGTGCCAGTAGTGCGCCCGGGACATTCCTTGGCTACACCTTC.

The chain carries TRBV27 and TRBJ1-5; 8 bases agree with TRBD1. V was pared by 5 bases and J by 6 bases, with 12 bases of the junction left unmatched. The CDR3 covers 16 residues. The germline gives CDR1 MNHEY, CDR2 SMNVEV (reference sequence). CDR3 bases: TGTGCCAGCAGTCCCACTAACAGGGGGACGTTTCAGCCCCAGCATTTT. It yields the protein CASSPTNRGTFQPQHF.

There are a few counts of this clone. V usage is TRBV28 and J usage is TRBJ2-7; the match to TRBD2 covers 10 bases. The CDR3 is made up of 18 amino acids. CDR1 is MDHEN and CDR2 is SYDVKM in the germline V gene. With V trimmed by 6 bases and J by 4 bases, 18 bases remained unmatched. The CDR3 nucleotides are TGTGCCAGCAGGCCTCTCTCGTTATTAGCGGGGGGTCTTTACGAGCAGTACTTC. It codes for CASRPLSLLAGGLYEQYF.

This sequence joins TRBV2 and TRBJ1-4, with a weak D call TRBD1 (6 bases). Germline CDR1 reads SNHLY; CDR2 reads FYNNEI. With 1 base removed from V and 12 bases from J, the gap between germline ends came to 9 bases. The CDR3 covers 12 residues. The CDR3 region is CASSEEQGQLFF. The CDR3 DNA is TGTGCCAGCAGTGAAGAACAGGGACAACTGTTTTTT.

This chain uses TRBV2 with TRBJ2-3, with 8 bases matching TRBD2. This CDR3 has 15 amino acids. Germline CDR1 and CDR2: SNHLY and FYNNEI. The ends lost 3 bases at V and 1 base at J; junction bases unmatched: 3. The chain's CDR3 is CASSDPAGGTDTQYF. In DNA, the CDR3 is TGTGCCAGCAGTGATCCAGCGGGGGGCACAGATACGCAGTATTTT.